This entry describes one T cell receptor beta chain. The sample is drawn from a study of blood T cell repertoires in COVID-19. About the research overall: Samples came from the United States, Italy and Spain, spanning acute and convalescent COVID-19. In each case, the material was cDNA or gDNA derived from T cells, B-cell-depleted T cells, or PBMCs.

Measured with immunoSEQ multiplex PCR; TCRdb has only the in-frame clones, and not every one. This table holds approximately 200,000 clones, about 82% found once. All recovered Cohort 3 donors got two negative PCRs, got clearance, or saw symptom resolution. The TCR comes from a woman younger than 45 who had recovered from COVID-19. Sequences were obtained from PBMCs or T cells enriched from blood (not recorded which).

The CDR3 DNA is TGTGCCAGCAGCCCCGCCCAATGGAGCGGGACCTACGAGCAGTACTTC. Its protein product is CASSPAQWSGTYEQYF. The chain is built from TRBV5-6 and TRBJ2-7; 7 bases are a match to TRBD2. CDR3 length equals 16 residues. CDR1 and CDR2 (germline): SGHDT, YYEEEE. Trimming removed 4 bases from V and 2 bases from J; junction bases left unmatched: 12.